These 20 T cell receptor beta chains share one sample of origin, sequenced in a study of regulatory T cells in long-lasting Graves disease. Researchers made TCR beta libraries by using iRepertoire HTBI primers and running Arm-PCR on CDR3 regions. TCRdb called the multiplex PCR reads again in MiXCR, with one record for every CDR3 protein. Among 440,000 or so distinct CDR3 sequences listed, about 15% were seen once. Noted time point: newly diagnosed GD, antithyroid drugs for less than 3 months. The TCR library was made from RNA extracted from PBMCs. This sample also belongs to another study, concerning T cells in Graves' hyperthyroidism and ophthalmopathy.

Source: peripheral blood mononuclear cells (PBMCs), taken at new diagnosis, from a patient treated with antithyroid drugs. These receptors came from a woman between 25 and 40 years old with Graves disease.

This chain uses TRBV27 with TRBJ2-4; no definite D call. Trimming cost V 5 bases and J 13 bases, with 15 bases left between them. Germline lookup yields CDR1 MNHEY and CDR2 SMNVEV (reference sequence). The CDR3 has 12 residues. CDR3 in DNA: TGTGCCAGCAGTAGCTCCTACAATGAGCAGTACTTC. Amino acid sequence: CASSSSYNEQYF.

This clonotype was seen ten or more times. The chain recombines TRBV3-1 with TRBJ2-1; D gene ambiguous. Germline V gene sequence: CDR1 LGHDT, CDR2 YNNKEL (reference sequence). The CDR3 is 11 amino acids. The germline V and J ends were trimmed by 1 base and 10 bases, with 5 bases remaining between them. The CDR3 DNA reads as TGTGCCAGCAGCCAAGGGTGGGAGCAGTTCTTC. Residues: CASSQGWEQFF.

This clonotype was seen at least ten times. V gene TRBV28 combines with J gene TRBJ2-7, with no clear D. The CDR3 consists of 14 residues. V was trimmed by 4 bases and J by 2 bases, leaving 12 bases between them. CDR1 MDHEN and CDR2 SYDVKM come from the germline V gene. CDR3 residues: CASSSELFTYEQYF. The DNA for the CDR3 is TGTGCCAGCAGTTCGGAATTATTTACCTACGAGCAGTACTTC.

This clonotype has just a few counts. The chain has TRBV7-9 and TRBJ2-5; weak D call: TRBD2 (5 bases). CDR1 SEHNR and CDR2 FQNEAQ come from the germline V gene (reference sequence). The CDR3 covers 15 residues. V was cut by 0 bases and J by 0 bases, with 8 bases left in between. CDR3 in DNA: TGTGCCAGCAGCTTAGCGGCCGGGAACCAAGAGACCCAGTACTTC. Translating gives CASSLAAGNQETQYF.

The chain combines TRBV19 with TRBJ2-5, with TRBD2 identical over 13 bases. The CDR3 totals 16 residues. Per germline, CDR1 LNHDA and CDR2 SQIVND (reference sequence). V lost 3 bases, J lost 2 bases, and 3 bases stayed unmatched. In nucleotides, the CDR3 is TGTGCCAGTAGTATTTGGACTAGCGGGAGACAAGAGACCCAGTACTTC. This sequence encodes CASSIWTSGRQETQYF.

The V call is TRBV19, the J call TRBJ1-5; no clear D gene. V shed 6 bases and J shed 3 bases, with 9 bases lying between them. CDR1 LNHDA and CDR2 SQIVND come from the germline V gene (reference sequence). CDR3 length: 13 amino acids. The DNA for the CDR3 is TGTGCCAGTAGCCTTAACCTCAATCAGCCCCAGCATTTT. It is translated as CASSLNLNQPQHF.

This clonotype appeared a few times. The chain couples TRBV4-2 to TRBJ1-1, with a possible D match to TRBD1 (6 bases). V was shortened by 0 bases and J by 5 bases, with 16 bases between the two germline ends. Germline assignment: CDR1 LGHNA and CDR2 YNFKEQ. The CDR3 sequence is 16 residues long. CDR3: CASSQDLGGRGTEAFF. CDR3 coding DNA: TGTGCCAGCAGCCAAGATCTTGGGGGGCGAGGGACTGAAGCTTTCTTT.

The CDR3, as DNA: TGCAGTGCTAGTGGGGCCAACCTACTAGCGGGAGGTTCCTACGAGCAGTACTTC. This sequence encodes CSASGANLLAGGSYEQYF. This chain joins TRBV20-1 and TRBJ2-7; TRBD2 matches at 12 bases. The CDR3 loop spans 18 amino acids. Germline V lookup: CDR1 DFQATT, CDR2 SNEGSKA (reference sequence). After removal of 3 bases from V and 1 base from J, the junction contained 13 bases not matched to a gene.

In this sample, this clonotype turned up many times. V gene TRBV24-1 combines with J gene TRBJ2-3; TRBD1 is a possible D gene (5 bases). Germline V gene sequence: CDR1 KGHDR, CDR2 SFDVKD. The CDR3 sequence is 15 residues long. V lost 4 bases and J 5 bases, leaving 15 bases between the germline ends. DNA for the CDR3: TGTGCCACCAGTGAAAGACAGATGCTCAAAGATACGCAGTATTTT. Encoded protein: CATSERQMLKDTQYF.

This clonotype was counted only a few times. This chain joins TRBV5-6 and TRBJ1-2, with 7 bases lining up with TRBD1. Germline trimming cut 5 bases from V and 4 bases from J; bases unmatched to any gene: 5. The CDR3 spans 13 residues. CDR1 SGHDT and CDR2 YYEEEE come from the germline V gene. DNA for the CDR3: TGTGCCAGCAGACAGGGGTCGGGCTATGGCTACACCTTC. Translated, it gives CASRQGSGYGYTF. Variable domain in full (rest from reference TRBV5-6 and TRBJ1-2): DAGVTQSPTHLIKTRGQQVTLRCSPKSGHDTVSWYQQALGQGPQFIFQYYEEEERQRGNFPDRFSGHQFPNYSSELNVNALLLGDSALYLCASRQGSGYGYTFGSGTRLTVV.

This clonotype was recorded many times. One junction end disagrees with the germline gene, perhaps due to a read error. The V call is TRBV7-9, the J call TRBJ2-3; TRBD2 matches 11 bases. The CDR3 is made up of 16 amino acids. Per germline, CDR1 SEHNR and CDR2 FQNEAQ (reference sequence). The CDR3 bases are TGCGCCAGCAGCTTGGCCCTAGCGGGAGGTGGAGATACGCAGTATTTT. It specifies CASSLALAGGGDTQYF. Complete variable domain (other parts from reference TRBV7-9 and TRBJ2-3): DTGVSQNPRHKITKRGQNVTFRCDPISEHNRLYWYRQTLGQGPEFLTYFQNEAQLEKSRLLSDRFSAERPKGSFSTLEIQRTEQGDSAMYLCASSLALAGGGDTQYFGPGTRLTVL.

This clonotype has a count of ten or more. The V and J genes are TRBV7-9 and TRBJ2-1; D ambiguous. The V end lost 1 base, the J end lost 6 bases, and 7 bases lay between the germline ends. Germline values: CDR1 SEHNR, CDR2 FQNEAQ (reference sequence). The CDR3 consists of 13 residues. The CDR3 bases are TGTGCCAGCAGCTTAGATTGGGCCAATGAGCAGTTCTTC. Protein product: CASSLDWANEQFF.

The chain combines TRBV10-3 with TRBJ2-3; 7 bases line up with TRBD2. This CDR3 comprises 15 residues. CDR1 is ENHRY, CDR2 SYGVKD, per germline. The V gene end was trimmed by 1 base and the J gene end by 3 bases; junction bases not matched to a gene: 4. DNA of the CDR3: TGTGCCATCAGTGAGTTTGGACTAGATACAGATACGCAGTATTTT. Its protein is CAISEFGLDTDTQYF.

Comment on this clonotype: The junction and the germline gene differ at one end; a read error may be behind it. The chain employs TRBV2 and TRBJ2-7; D is unresolved. The V gene's germline CDR1 is SNHLY and CDR2 FYNNEI. The CDR3 is made up of 13 amino acids. CDR3 region: CASSDPWTYGQYF. In nucleotides, the CDR3 is TGTGCCAGCAGTGATCCCTGGACCTACGGGCAGTACTTC.

There are many counts of this clonotype. The chain is built from TRBV11-2 and TRBJ2-7; TRBD1 agrees at 8 bases. In germline, CDR1 is SGHAT, CDR2 FQNNGV. This CDR3 contains 14 residues. V lost 3 bases and J lost 2; bases outside the gene matches: 3. In nucleotides, the CDR3 is TGTGCCAGCAGCTTTAGGGACAGGCCCTACGAGCAGTACTTC. As protein: CASSFRDRPYEQYF. Combining the CDR3 with reference TRBV11-2 and TRBJ2-7 gives the whole variable domain EAGVAQSPRYKIIEKRQSVAFWCNPISGHATLYWYQQILGQGPKLLIQFQNNGVVDDSQLPKDRFSAERLKGVDSTLKIQPAKLEDSAVYLCASSFRDRPYEQYFGPGTRLTVT.

In regard to this clonotype: Possible read error: a much larger clone is one base away. V gene TRBV15 combines with J gene TRBJ2-7, with 8 bases that match TRBD2. Germline V gives CDR1 LNHNV, CDR2 YYDKDF (reference sequence). The CDR3 loop spans 16 amino acids. This CDR3 reads CATSRDRTSYSYERYF. As DNA, the CDR3 is TGTGCCACCAGCAGAGATCGGACTAGCTACTCCTACGAGCGGTACTTC. Combining the CDR3 with reference TRBV15 and TRBJ2-7 gives the whole variable domain DAMVIQNPRYQVTQFGKPVTLSCSQTLNHNVMYWYQQKSSQAPKLLFHYYDKDFNNEADTPDNFQSRRPNTSFCFLDIRSPGLGDTAMYLCATSRDRTSYSYERYFGPGTRLTVT.

In its sample, this clonotype was seen many times. The chain uses TRBV2 and TRBJ2-7, with TRBD2 matching over 8 bases. Germline CDR1 and CDR2: SNHLY and FYNNEI. This CDR3 has 14 amino acids. The J segment lost 0 bases and the V segment lost 3 bases, leaving 1 base of the junction unmatched. The CDR3 coding sequence is TGTGCCAGCAGTGATACTAGCGGCTCCTACGAGCAGTACTTC. Translating gives CASSDTSGSYEQYF. The full variable domain, rest sourced from reference TRBV2 and TRBJ2-7, is EPEVTQTPSHQVTQMGQEVILRCVPISNHLYFYWYRQILGQKVEFLVSFYNNEISEKSEIFDDQFSVERPDGSNFTLKIRSTKLEDSAMYFCASSDTSGSYEQYFGPGTRLTVT.

At least ten counts were recorded for this clonotype. The chain uses TRBV3-1 and TRBJ2-2, with 10 positions matching TRBD1. In germline, CDR1 is LGHDT, CDR2 YNNKEL (reference sequence). The CDR3 runs 16 residues. Trimming cost V 1 base and J 4 bases; bases outside gene matches: 3. CDR3 residues: CASSQAGTGVTGELFF. Written as DNA, the CDR3 is TGTGCCAGCAGCCAAGCCGGGACAGGGGTCACCGGGGAGCTGTTTTTT.

This chain joins TRBV30 and TRBJ1-4; D is uncertain. The CDR3 is made up of 13 amino acids. Germline V CDR1 and CDR2: GTSNPN, SVGIG (reference sequence). V lost 2 bases, J lost 4 bases, and 8 bases lay in between. CDR3 in amino acids: CAWSSGFNEKLFF. In DNA, the CDR3 is TGTGCCTGGAGTTCAGGATTTAATGAAAAACTGTTTTTT.

This clonotype was detected only a few times. A read error is possible here, since a much larger clone lies one base away. V is TRBV29-1 and J is TRBJ2-7; TRBD1 is a possible D gene (6 bases). The CDR3 totals 14 residues. The germline CDR1 and CDR2 sequences are SQVTM and ANQGSEA. CDR3 sequence reads: CSVEERDTSYEQCF. CDR3 DNA sequence: TGCAGCGTTGAAGAAAGGGACACCTCCTACGAGCAGTGCTTC.